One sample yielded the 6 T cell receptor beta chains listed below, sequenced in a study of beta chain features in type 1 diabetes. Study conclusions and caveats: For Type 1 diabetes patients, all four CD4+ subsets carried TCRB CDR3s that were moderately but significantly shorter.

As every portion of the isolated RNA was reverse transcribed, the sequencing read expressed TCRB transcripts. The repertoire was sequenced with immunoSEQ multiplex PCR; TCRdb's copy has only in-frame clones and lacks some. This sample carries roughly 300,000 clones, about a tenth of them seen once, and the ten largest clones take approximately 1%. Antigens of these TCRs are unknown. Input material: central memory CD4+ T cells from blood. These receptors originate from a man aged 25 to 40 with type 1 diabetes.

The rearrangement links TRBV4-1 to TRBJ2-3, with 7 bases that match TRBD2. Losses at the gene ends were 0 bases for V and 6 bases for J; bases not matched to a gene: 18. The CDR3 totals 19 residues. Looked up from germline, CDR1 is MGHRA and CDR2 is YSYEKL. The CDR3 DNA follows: TGCGCCAGCAGCCAAGATCCTAGCGGAGGTCTTGTTGTGTGGGATACGCAGTATTTT. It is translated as CASSQDPSGGLVVWDTQYF.

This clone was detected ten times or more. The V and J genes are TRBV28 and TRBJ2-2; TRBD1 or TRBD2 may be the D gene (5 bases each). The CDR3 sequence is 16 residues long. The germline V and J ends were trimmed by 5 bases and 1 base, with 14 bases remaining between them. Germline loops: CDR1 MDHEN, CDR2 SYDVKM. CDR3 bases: TGTGCCAGCAGTCCCTCGGGGCTGGAGAACACCGGGGAGCTGTTTTTT. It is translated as CASSPSGLENTGELFF. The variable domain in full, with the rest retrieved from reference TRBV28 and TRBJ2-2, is DVKVTQSSRYLVKRTGEKVFLECVQDMDHENMFWYRQDPGLGLRLIYFSYDVKMKEKGDIPEGYSVSREKKERFSLILESASTNQTSMYLCASSPSGLENTGELFFGEGSRLTVL.

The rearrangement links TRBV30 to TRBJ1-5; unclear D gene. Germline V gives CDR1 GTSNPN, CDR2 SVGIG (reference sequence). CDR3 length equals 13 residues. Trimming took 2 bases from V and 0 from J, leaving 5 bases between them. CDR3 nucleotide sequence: TGTGCCTGGAGTATCGGTAGCAATCAGCCCCAGCATTTT. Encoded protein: CAWSIGSNQPQHF. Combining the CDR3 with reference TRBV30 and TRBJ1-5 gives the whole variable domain SQTIHQWPATLVQPVGSPLSLECTVEGTSNPNLYWYRQAAGRGLQLLFYSVGIGQISSEVPQNLSASRPQDRQFILSSKKLLLSDSGFYLCAWSIGSNQPQHFGDGTRLSIL.

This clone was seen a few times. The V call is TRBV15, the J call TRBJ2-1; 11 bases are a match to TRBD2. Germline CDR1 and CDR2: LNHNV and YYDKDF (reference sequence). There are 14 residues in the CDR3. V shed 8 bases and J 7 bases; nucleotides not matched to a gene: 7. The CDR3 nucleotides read TGTGCCACCTCCCTAGCGGGGGGATGGAATGAGCAGTTCTTC. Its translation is CATSLAGGWNEQFF.

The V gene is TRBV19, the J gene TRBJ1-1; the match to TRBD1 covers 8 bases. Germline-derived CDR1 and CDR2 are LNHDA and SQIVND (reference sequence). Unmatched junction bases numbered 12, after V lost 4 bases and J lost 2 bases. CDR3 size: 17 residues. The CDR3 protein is CASSNPADRGGNTEAFF. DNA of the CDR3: TGTGCCAGTAGTAACCCCGCCGACAGGGGAGGAAACACTGAAGCTTTCTTT.

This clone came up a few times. Written as DNA, the CDR3 is TGTGCTAGTGGGGAATCGGTTAACCCCAGCTCCTACAATGAGCAGTTCTTC. Protein: CASGESVNPSSYNEQFF. The chain carries TRBV12-5 and TRBJ2-1; D is undetermined. The V gene's germline CDR1 is LGHNT and CDR2 FRNRAP. The length of the CDR3 is 17 residues. V was trimmed by 6 bases and J by 0 bases, leaving 18 bases between them.